A selection of T cell receptor beta chains follows, all from one sample in a study of blood T cells in healthy people across ages. Each CDR3 protein gets one entry after TCRdb re-called the 5' RACE reads with MiXCR. The table includes about 970,000 distinct CDR3 sequences, roughly 50% detected once. The specimen was blood. These receptors came from a woman aged 55-70 years in good health. The CDR3 runs from the conserved cysteine through the conserved F or W. The D gene is left open where the match is weak. The size field is filled for only some rows; it gives once, few, many or a size class.

CDR3aa	CDR3nt	v_gene	j_gene	len	abundance	d_gene
CSVDPGINPYEQYF	TGCAGCGTGGACCCCGGGATAAACCCCTACGAGCAGTACTTC	TRBV29-1	TRBJ2-7	14	few	NA
CASSHEFSSVMETQYF	TGTGCCAGCAGCCATGAATTTTCTAGTGTAATGGAGACCCAGTACTTC	TRBV13	TRBJ2-5	16	NA	NA
CSAGTSEEPVYRYF	TGCAGTGCGGGGACTAGCGAGGAACCAGTTTATCGGTACTTC	TRBV20-1	TRBJ2-4	14	few	TRBD2
CASHSSGILDTQYF	TGTGCCAGCCATTCTAGCGGGATTCTAGATACGCAGTATTTT	TRBV27	TRBJ2-3	14	few	TRBD2
CASSYRDRGRDGYTF	TGTGCCAGCAGCTACCGGGACAGGGGGCGCGATGGCTACACCTTC	TRBV7-2	TRBJ1-2	15	few	TRBD1
CATSIYEQYF	TGTGCCACCAGCATCTACGAGCAGTACTTC	TRBV15	TRBJ2-7	10	few	NA
CASSPEMYSPLHF	TGTGCCAGCAGCCCCGAAATGTACTCACCCCTCCACTTT	TRBV7-2	TRBJ1-6	13	NA	NA
CAITREGVNYGYTF	TGTGCCATCACACGGGAAGGAGTAAACTATGGCTACACCTTC	TRBV10-3	TRBJ1-2	14	NA	NA
CASSYPTGANEKLFF	TGTGCCAGCAGTTACCCGACAGGGGCTAATGAAAAACTGTTTTTT	TRBV6-6	TRBJ1-4	15	NA	TRBD1
CASSQLEAGGYEQYF	TGCGCCAGCAGCCAGCTCGAAGCGGGGGGCTACGAGCAGTACTTC	TRBV5-1	TRBJ2-7	15	NA	TRBD2
CATSDHRGRTDTQYF	TGTGCCACCAGTGACCACAGGGGCAGGACAGATACGCAGTATTTT	TRBV24-1	TRBJ2-3	15	few	TRBD1
CASSHTGSGYTF	TGTGCCAGCAGCCATACAGGGTCTGGCTACACCTTC	TRBV12-3/TRBV12-4	TRBJ1-2	12	NA	NA
CASSWDAVGSSYEQYF	TGCGCCAGCAGCTGGGACGCCGTAGGGAGTTCCTACGAGCAGTACTTC	TRBV5-1	TRBJ2-7	16	NA	NA
CASSLRGREGNEQFF	TGCGCCAGCAGCTTAAGAGGGAGGGAGGGAAATGAGCAGTTCTTC	TRBV5-1	TRBJ2-1	15	NA	TRBD2
CATSRDLGGAYGYTF	TGTGCCACCAGCAGAGATTTGGGGGGCGCCTATGGCTACACCTTC	TRBV15	TRBJ1-2	15	few	NA
CASSQESRTSGTGELFF	TGTGCCAGCAGCCAAGAGAGTAGGACATCCGGCACCGGGGAGCTGTTTTTT	TRBV3-1	TRBJ2-2	17	NA	NA
CASSEEALSSYEQYF	TGTGCCAGCAGTGAAGAGGCACTCAGCTCCTACGAGCAGTACTTC	TRBV2	TRBJ2-7	15	once	NA
CATSEAGTENEQYF	TGTGCCACCAGTGAGGCCGGGACAGAAAATGAGCAGTACTTC	TRBV24-1	TRBJ2-5	14	once	TRBD1
CASLRSYNEQFF	TGTGCCAGCCTACGTAGCTACAATGAGCAGTTCTTC	TRBV28	TRBJ2-1	12	few	NA
CATRGPGETQYF	TGTGCCACCAGAGGGCCTGGAGAGACCCAGTACTTC	TRBV15	TRBJ2-5	12	few	NA
CASSAREGESPLHF	TGTGCCAGCAGCGCCCGAGAGGGCGAGTCACCCCTCCACTTT	TRBV7-8	TRBJ1-6	14	NA	NA
CASSYSPSSSDTQYF	TGTGCCAGCAGTTACTCCCCCAGTTCGTCAGATACGCAGTATTTT	TRBV6-5	TRBJ2-3	15	few	NA
CASSQEGTNSYEQYF	TGCGCCAGCAGCCAAGAGGGGACTAATAGCTACGAGCAGTACTTC	TRBV4-1	TRBJ2-7	15	NA	TRBD2
CSASGTPQGSVVVTYEQYF	TGCAGTGCTAGCGGGACCCCACAGGGAAGCGTAGTAGTAACCTACGAGCAGTACTTC	TRBV20-1	TRBJ2-7	19	many	NA
CSAEEWDEQFF	TGCAGTGCGGAAGAGTGGGATGAGCAGTTCTTC	TRBV20-1	TRBJ2-1	11	few	NA
CSVTGSTDTQYF	TGCAGTGTCACAGGGTCCACAGATACGCAGTATTTT	TRBV20-1	TRBJ2-3	12	NA	NA
CSAPSGPIVYEQYF	TGCAGCGCTCCTTCCGGACCAATAGTGTACGAGCAGTACTTC	TRBV20-1	TRBJ2-7	14	NA	NA
CASSLLRGSGGGGNEQFF	TGTGCCAGCAGCTTACTCAGGGGGAGTGGGGGAGGAGGGAATGAGCAGTTCTTC	TRBV7-2	TRBJ2-1	18	once	NA
CSAREQLAKNIQYF	TGCAGTGCTAGAGAACAGTTAGCCAAAAACATTCAGTACTTC	TRBV20-1	TRBJ2-4	14	NA	NA
CATSDLERGSTDTQYF	TGTGCCACCAGTGATTTGGAGCGCGGAAGCACAGATACGCAGTATTTT	TRBV24-1	TRBJ2-3	16	once	NA
CASIPGLAADTQYF	TGTGCCAGCATCCCGGGACTAGCGGCAGATACGCAGTATTTT	TRBV2	TRBJ2-3	14	NA	TRBD2
CASSSLKPGDEQFF	TGCGCCAGCAGTTCCCTGAAACCGGGCGATGAGCAGTTCTTC	TRBV5-1	TRBJ2-1	14	NA	NA
CANSSQGFGYTF	TGTGCCAACAGCTCGCAGGGGTTTGGCTACACCTTC	TRBV13	TRBJ1-2	12	NA	NA
CASSQAGTGGIYEQYF	TGTGCCAGCAGCCAAGCCGGGACAGGGGGCATCTACGAGCAGTACTTC	TRBV7-2	TRBJ2-7	16	NA	TRBD1
CASSSSGQGLSSYNEQFF	TGTGCCAGCAGCTCCTCGGGACAGGGGTTATCCTCCTACAATGAGCAGTTCTTC	TRBV7-9	TRBJ2-1	18	few	TRBD1
CASSKLAKNIQYF	TGTGCCAGCAGCAAACTAGCCAAAAACATTCAGTACTTC	TRBV3-1	TRBJ2-4	13	NA	NA
CASSKGVYEQYF	TGTGCCAGCAGCAAGGGGGTCTACGAGCAGTACTTC	TRBV6-6	TRBJ2-7	12	few	NA
CASSLEGQGPYEQYF	TGTGCCAGCAGCTTAGAAGGACAGGGCCCTTACGAGCAGTACTTC	TRBV7-2	TRBJ2-7	15	NA	TRBD1
CASSFSPGGVTNYGYTF	TGCGCCAGCAGCTTTTCCCCAGGAGGAGTCACTAACTATGGCTACACCTTC	TRBV5-1	TRBJ1-2	17	NA	NA
CASSLGLAHHEQYF	TGTGCCAGCAGCTTGGGACTAGCTCACCACGAGCAGTACTTC	TRBV5-6	TRBJ2-7	14	NA	TRBD2
CAISESASNYGYTF	TGTGCCATCAGTGAGTCTGCCAGCAACTATGGCTACACCTTC	TRBV10-3	TRBJ1-2	14	NA	NA
CASSPGTFQETQYF	TGTGCCAGCAGCCCCGGGACGTTTCAAGAGACCCAGTACTTC	TRBV5-4	TRBJ2-5	14	NA	NA
CASSQDRWLSYEQYF	TGTGCCAGCAGCCAAGATAGGTGGCTCTCCTACGAGCAGTACTTC	TRBV4-2	TRBJ2-7	15	NA	NA
CASSFQRYTEAFF	TGTGCCAGCAGCTTTCAAAGGTACACTGAAGCTTTCTTT	TRBV11-2	TRBJ1-1	13	NA	NA
CASSRGLAGVGSYEQYF	TGTGCCAGCAGCCGCGGGCTAGCGGGAGTTGGGTCCTACGAGCAGTACTTC	TRBV5-6	TRBJ2-7	17	few	TRBD2
CASRKTSGTANTQYF	TGTGCCAGCAGGAAAACTAGCGGGACGGCGAACACGCAGTATTTT	TRBV27	TRBJ2-3	15	NA	TRBD2
CASRGGPAGQYF	TGTGCCAGCAGAGGGGGACCAGCGGGGCAGTACTTC	TRBV28	TRBJ2-5	12	NA	NA
CASSFAGANSPLHF	TGTGCCAGCAGTTTCGCAGGGGCCAATTCACCCCTCCACTTT	TRBV27	TRBJ1-6	14	NA	NA
CSVEDLVGDEKLFF	TGCAGCGTTGAAGATCTGGTGGGTGACGAAAAACTGTTTTTT	TRBV29-1	TRBJ1-4	14	NA	NA
CASSLGRAIAKNIQYF	TGTGCCAGCAGCTTAGGGCGCGCAATTGCCAAAAACATTCAGTACTTC	TRBV7-2	TRBJ2-4	16	NA	NA
CASSRRAAYEQYF	TGTGCCAGCAGCCGGAGGGCGGCCTACGAGCAGTACTTC	TRBV7-2	TRBJ2-7	13	NA	NA
CSVGRREFQETQYF	TGCAGCGTTGGCAGGCGGGAGTTTCAAGAGACCCAGTACTTC	TRBV29-1	TRBJ2-5	14	NA	TRBD2
CASGNERTGPRFF	TGCGCCAGCGGAAACGAGAGAACAGGGCCAAGGTTCTTC	TRBV4-3	TRBJ2-1	13	NA	NA
CASSPTSGTQYF	TGTGCCAGCAGCCCGACATCGGGGACCCAGTACTTC	TRBV28	TRBJ2-5	12	NA	NA
CASSFEDNSERVEQYF	TGTGCCAGCAGTTTCGAGGACAACTCAGAAAGGGTCGAGCAGTACTTC	TRBV2	TRBJ2-7	16	NA	NA
CASISGNTGELFF	TGTGCCAGCATTTCAGGGAACACCGGGGAGCTGTTTTTT	TRBV6-6	TRBJ2-2	13	NA	NA
CASSYPGANSYEQYF	TGTGCCAGCAGTTACCCAGGGGCTAACTCCTACGAGCAGTACTTC	TRBV6-5	TRBJ2-7	15	NA	NA